This T cell receptor beta chain was profiled in a study of CD8+ T cells in alopecia areata. Points from the study as a whole: Patients shared TCRs less clearly than mice did, possibly for HLA-related reasons. The study found higher clonality in lesional than normal scalp, especially in alopecia totalis/universalis. In scalp samples, resident alphabeta T cells of normal skin are also sequenced.

This clone was detected a few times. Its antigen is unknown. PBMCs provided sorted CD4+ and CD8+ T cells. Germline CDR1 and CDR2: SGHDT and YYEEEE. V was shortened by 0 bases and J by 0 bases, with 6 bases between the two germline ends. The CDR3 spans 15 residues. After isolation, RNA underwent reverse transcription to generate cDNA as the sequencing template. Sequencing used immunoSEQ multiplex PCR; TCRdb keeps in-frame clones, though not all of them. In the table there are roughly 200,000 clones, approximately 53% of which are singletons. Sequenced material: CD8+ T cells sorted from blood. The source is a human donor in good health. The chain recombines TRBV5-6 with TRBJ2-2; D is ambiguous. The CDR3 reads CASSLALANTGELFF. CDR3 DNA sequence: TGTGCCAGCAGCTTGGCCTTAGCGAACACCGGGGAGCTGTTTTTT. The complete variable domain, with remaining parts taken from reference TRBV5-6 and TRBJ2-2, reads DAGVTQSPTHLIKTRGQQVTLRCSPKSGHDTVSWYQQALGQGPQFIFQYYEEEERQRGNFPDRFSGHQFPNYSSELNVNALLLGDSALYLCASSLALANTGELFFGEGSRLTVL.